These 32 T cell receptor beta chains share one sample of origin, sequenced in a study of blood T cell repertoires in COVID-19. TCRdb's table, derived via immunoSEQ multiplex PCR, lists solely in-frame clones and lacks some. This sample yields under 150,000 clones, of which about 88% are seen a single time; about 4.6% belongs to the top ten. The sequenced sample was peripheral blood. All receptors come from a man aged 60 to 75 with COVID-19, enrolled during active disease.

This clone has only a few counts. The genes are TRBV28 and TRBJ1-2, with 7 bases identical to TRBD1. The CDR3 sequence is 15 residues long. Trimming removed 1 base from V and 3 bases from J; junction bases left unmatched: 5. CDR1 and CDR2 (germline): MDHEN, SYDVKM. CDR3 bases: TGTGCCAGCAGTTTATTGGCCAGGGGGGACTATGGCTACACCTTC. This codes for CASSLLARGDYGYTF.

The rearrangement links TRBV2 to TRBJ1-1, with D unresolved. This CDR3 spans 12 amino acids. The germline V gene has CDR1 SNHLY and CDR2 FYNNEI. V was trimmed by 6 bases and J by 1 base, leaving 6 bases between them. The CDR3 DNA sequence: TGTGCCAGCAGCCTAGAGAACACTGAAGCTTTCTTT. Its translation is CASSLENTEAFF.

The chain links TRBV6-5 to TRBJ2-5; the match to TRBD2 covers 11 bases. The V and J ends lost 0 bases and 2 bases, in that order; junction bases with no gene match: 2. The CDR3 extends over 16 amino acids. Germline V gene data show CDR1 as MNHEY and CDR2 as SVGAGI. Here the CDR3 reads CASSYSTSGTQETQYF. The CDR3 coding sequence is TGTGCCAGCAGTTACTCGACTAGCGGGACGCAAGAGACCCAGTACTTC.

The table lists this clone with a few counts. CDR3 bases: TGTGCCAGCAGCTTGTACAATGGAAACACCATATATTTT. Its translation: CASSLYNGNTIYF. The chain employs TRBV5-4 and TRBJ1-3; unclear D gene. Germline assignment: CDR1 SGHNT and CDR2 YYREEE (reference sequence). V lost 1 base, J lost 3 bases, and 5 bases lay in between. The CDR3 is made up of 13 amino acids.

The chain combines TRBV5-1 with TRBJ1-1, with a possible D match to TRBD1 (6 bases). Trimming took off 5 bases at V and 3 bases at J, with 11 bases between the two ends. CDR1 is SGHRS and CDR2 is YFSETQ in the germline V gene. This CDR3 comprises 13 residues. The CDR3 region has the DNA TGCGCCAGCAGAGGGGGTAAGGACACTGAAGCTTTCTTT. This encodes CASRGGKDTEAFF. The complete variable domain, with remaining parts taken from reference TRBV5-1 and TRBJ1-1, reads KAGVTQTPRYLIKTRGQQVTLSCSPISGHRSVSWYQQTPGQGLQFLFEYFSETQRNKGNFPGRFSGRQFSNSRSEMNVSTLELGDSALYLCASRGGKDTEAFFGQGTRLTVV.

This chain connects TRBV3-1 (or the pseudogene TRBV3-2) to TRBJ2-5, with a tentative D call TRBD2 (6 bases). The CDR3 is 16 amino acids. CDR1 is LGHDT, CDR2 YNNKEL, per germline (reference sequence). Trimming removed 1 base at V and 5 bases at J, with 17 bases between. Here the CDR3 DNA reads TGTGCCAGCAGCCAAGGCTCTACAGGAGCGGGTGAGACCCAGTACTTC. Translating gives CASSQGSTGAGETQYF.

This clone was counted between two and nine times. Other nucleotide sequences from this sample produce the same CDR3. The V call is TRBV5-1, the J call TRBJ1-2; 10 bases align to TRBD1. With V trimmed by 0 bases and J by 4 bases, 0 bases remained unmatched. There are 14 residues in the CDR3. CDR1 is SGHRS, CDR2 YFSETQ, per germline. CDR3 sequence reads: CASSLGTGGYGYTF. CDR3 coding DNA: TGCGCCAGCAGCTTGGGGACAGGGGGCTATGGCTACACCTTC.

Within the sample, this clone is medium-sized (0.01 to 0.1%). The gene calls are TRBV3-1 (or the pseudogene TRBV3-2) and TRBJ1-5, with 7 bases lining up with TRBD1. This CDR3 spans 15 amino acids. The ends lost 3 bases at V and 14 bases at J; junction bases unmatched: 16. The germline V gene has CDR1 LGHDT and CDR2 YNNKEL (reference sequence). This CDR3 reads CASSHDRVLGSRKHF. The CDR3 nucleotides read TGTGCCAGCAGCCATGACAGGGTTCTAGGCAGCCGAAAGCATTTT.

The DNA for the CDR3 is TGTGCCAGCAGCTCACAGGGAAGAGAAAAACTGTTTTTT. Protein sequence: CASSSQGREKLFF. This chain joins TRBV7-9 and TRBJ1-4; D may be TRBD1 (6 bases). The germline V gene encodes CDR1 SEHNR and CDR2 FQNEAQ (reference sequence). V dropped 4 bases and J dropped 8 bases, with 11 bases sitting between them. The CDR3 is 13 amino acids.

This clone was observed a single time. V usage is TRBV3-1 (or the pseudogene TRBV3-2) and J usage is TRBJ1-2; D not resolved. The CDR3 is made up of 13 amino acids. The V gene's germline CDR1 is LGHDT and CDR2 YNNKEL (reference sequence). The V gene lost 0 bases and the J gene lost 7 bases, with 9 bases spanning the gap. The CDR3 DNA is TGTGCCAGCAGCCAAGAATCCCCCGGTGGCTACACCTTC. This sequence encodes CASSQESPGGYTF.

The gene calls are TRBV7-9 and TRBJ2-2; TRBD1 matches 8 bases. V trimming: 2 bases; J trimming: 2 bases; junction bases outside the gene matches: 7. The CDR3 runs 17 residues. Germline V gene lookup returns CDR1 SEHNR and CDR2 FQNEAQ (reference sequence). CDR3 sequence reads: CASSLRAGQGNTGELFF. The DNA for the CDR3 is TGTGCCAGCAGCTTACGAGCTGGACAGGGCAACACCGGGGAGCTGTTTTTT. Full variable domain (outside the CDR3, taken from reference TRBV7-9 and TRBJ2-2): DTGVSQNPRHKITKRGQNVTFRCDPISEHNRLYWYRQTLGQGPEFLTYFQNEAQLEKSRLLSDRFSAERPKGSFSTLEIQRTEQGDSAMYLCASSLRAGQGNTGELFFGEGSRLTVL.

The chain combines TRBV2 with TRBJ2-1; D possibly corresponds to TRBD1 (6 bases). Per the germline V gene, CDR1 is SNHLY and CDR2 is FYNNEI. The length of the CDR3 is 14 residues. The V and J ends lost 3 bases and 10 bases respectively, with 16 bases between them. DNA for the CDR3: TGTGCCAGCAGTGAGACAGGACGGTTCCGAGAGCAGTTCTTC. It specifies CASSETGRFREQFF.

This clone was counted a single time. This chain links TRBV5-1 with TRBJ1-3; D gene ambiguous. The CDR3 has 14 residues. Trimming took off 0 bases at V and 8 bases at J, with 12 bases between the two ends. Germline-derived CDR1 and CDR2 are SGHRS and YFSETQ. The CDR3 DNA reads as TGCGCCAGCAGCTTGGAGTGGAGTGTAGACACCATATATTTT. Translated, it gives CASSLEWSVDTIYF.

This chain connects TRBV3-1 (or the pseudogene TRBV3-2) to TRBJ2-7, with 13 positions matching TRBD2. Germline V lookup: CDR1 LGHDT, CDR2 YNNKEL (reference sequence). This CDR3 contains 17 residues. V lost 3 bases to trimming and J lost 5 bases; unmatched junction nucleotides: 10. In DNA, the CDR3 is TGTGCCAGCAGCCAGCTACCCGGACTAGCGGGAGCTCACGAGCAGTACTTC. Translation: CASSQLPGLAGAHEQYF.

The chain combines TRBV7-6 with TRBJ1-3, with a weak D call TRBD1 (5 bases). There are 17 residues in the CDR3. In germline, CDR1 is SGHVS, CDR2 FNYEAQ. V was cut by 5 bases and J by 4 bases, with 21 bases left in between. The CDR3 is CASSRSPDTRAGNTIYF. Written as DNA, the CDR3 is TGTGCCAGCAGCCGAAGCCCGGACACTCGAGCCGGAAACACCATATATTTT.

The table lists this clone with a count of one. The rearrangement links TRBV28 to TRBJ2-2; TRBD2 matches at 7 bases. CDR1 and CDR2 from the germline V gene are MDHEN and SYDVKM. The V segment lost 3 bases and the J segment 2 bases; nucleotides outside the gene matches: 12. CDR3 length: 18 amino acids. The CDR3 loop is CASSFHFGGSVNTGELFF. The CDR3 DNA sequence: TGTGCCAGCAGTTTCCATTTTGGCGGGAGTGTTAACACCGGGGAGCTGTTTTTT.

The chain combines TRBV5-6 with TRBJ1-1; D is unresolved. V was clipped by 7 bases and J by 3 bases, with 13 bases between them. Germline lookup yields CDR1 SGHDT and CDR2 YYEEEE. The CDR3 is made up of 13 amino acids. Here the CDR3 reads CASHETGYTEAFF. Written as DNA, the CDR3 is TGTGCCAGCCATGAAACCGGTTACACTGAAGCTTTCTTT. Filled out from reference TRBV5-6 and TRBJ1-1, the complete variable domain reads DAGVTQSPTHLIKTRGQQVTLRCSPKSGHDTVSWYQQALGQGPQFIFQYYEEEERQRGNFPDRFSGHQFPNYSSELNVNALLLGDSALYLCASHETGYTEAFFGQGTRLTVV.

This chain connects TRBV9 to TRBJ1-3; a possible D gene is TRBD1 (5 bases). Trimming shortened V by 0 bases and J by 2 bases, and 6 bases separated the two germline ends. There are 14 residues in the CDR3. The germline gives CDR1 SGDLS, CDR2 YYNGEE. In DNA form, the CDR3 reads TGTGCCAGCAGCGTAGACAGGCCTGGAAACACCATATATTTT. It encodes CASSVDRPGNTIYF.

V and J are TRBV19 and TRBJ1-1; 11 bases are a match to TRBD1. J lost 0 bases, V lost 5 bases, and 14 bases had no gene match. This CDR3 has 19 residues. Per the germline V gene, CDR1 is LNHDA and CDR2 is SQIVND (reference sequence). The CDR3: CASSLRDRGNAFMNTEAFF. CDR3 sequence (DNA): TGTGCCAGTAGTCTCCGGGACAGGGGGAATGCTTTTATGAACACTGAAGCTTTCTTT.

The chain couples TRBV29-1 to TRBJ1-4; tentative D call: TRBD1 (6 bases). The germline V and J ends were trimmed by 3 bases and 8 bases, with 10 bases remaining between them. The CDR3 contains 12 residues. CDR1 SQVTM and CDR2 ANQGSEA come from the germline V gene. The CDR3 here is CSVDRGGEKLFF. The CDR3 region has the DNA TGCAGCGTTGACAGGGGTGGAGAAAAACTGTTTTTT.

This clone appeared a single time. The rearrangement links TRBV27 to TRBJ1-2, with no clear D. The ends were cut back, 5 bases at V and 2 bases at J, with 9 bases in the middle. CDR1 is MNHEY, CDR2 SMNVEV, per germline (reference sequence). The CDR3 extends over 13 amino acids. The chain's CDR3 is CASSSFVNYGYTF. As DNA, the CDR3 is TGTGCCAGCAGTAGCTTTGTAAACTATGGCTACACCTTC.

This chain connects TRBV11-3 to TRBJ2-1; possibly TRBD1 for D (5 bases). The CDR3 consists of 15 residues. Between the trimmed V and J ends, which lost 5 bases and 9 bases, there was a span of 20 bases. Germline V gives CDR1 SGHNT, CDR2 YENEEA. CDR3 loop: CASSPEGVLASEQFF. The CDR3 DNA follows: TGTGCCAGCAGCCCCGAAGGGGTCTTGGCTAGTGAGCAGTTCTTC.

The rearrangement uses TRBV9 and TRBJ2-1, with TRBD2 matching over 8 bases. Germline V lookup: CDR1 SGDLS, CDR2 YYNGEE. The ends lost 4 bases at V and 3 bases at J; junction bases unmatched: 6. This CDR3 spans 15 amino acids. The CDR3 region has the DNA TGTGCCAGCAGCCCTAAGACTAGCGTCTACAATGAGCAGTTCTTC. The encoded protein is CASSPKTSVYNEQFF. The variable domain in full, completed from reference TRBV9 and TRBJ2-1, reads DSGVTQTPKHLITATGQRVTLRCSPRSGDLSVYWYQQSLDQGLQFLIQYYNGEERAKGNILERFSAQQFPDLHSELNLSSLELGDSALYFCASSPKTSVYNEQFFGPGTRLTVL.

This chain uses TRBV27 with TRBJ2-7, with 7 positions matching TRBD1. Germline values: CDR1 MNHEY, CDR2 SMNVEV (reference sequence). This CDR3 has 13 amino acids. V shed 10 bases, J shed 2 bases, and the junction held 8 bases outside the gene matches. The CDR3 loop reads CATWDRQTYEQYF. The CDR3 coding sequence is TGTGCCACTTGGGACAGACAAACCTACGAGCAGTACTTC.

The chain recombines TRBV21-1 with TRBJ1-5. TRBV21-1 has pseudogene status. CDR3 length: 10 amino acids. CDR3 in amino acids: CASTLWPQHF. The CDR3 nucleotides are TGTGCCAGCACCTTATGGCCCCAGCATTTT.

This chain connects TRBV20-1 to TRBJ2-3; TRBD1 matches 7 bases. V lost 3 bases and J lost 0; bases outside the gene matches: 6. The CDR3 spans 15 residues. From germline, CDR1 is DFQATT and CDR2 SNEGSKA (reference sequence). DNA for the CDR3: TGCAGTGCTAGTGGGACAGTAACTAGCACAGATACGCAGTATTTT. The encoded protein is CSASGTVTSTDTQYF.

V usage is TRBV10-3 and J usage is TRBJ1-1, with 9 bases aligning to TRBD1. Germline V CDR1 and CDR2: ENHRY, SYGVKD. J gave up 6 bases and V 6 bases, and 11 bases lay outside the gene matches. This CDR3 is 15 amino acids long. CDR3 sequence (DNA): TGTGCCATCAGCACCTATGGGGACAGGGAGGCTGAAGCTTTCTTT. Its translation is CAISTYGDREAEAFF.

This sequence joins TRBV10-3 and TRBJ1-2, with D uncertain. Per germline, CDR1 ENHRY and CDR2 SYGVKD. V was trimmed by 3 bases and J by 6 bases, leaving 8 bases between them. The CDR3 has 12 amino acids. This chain's CDR3 is CAISDGVDGYTF. The CDR3, as DNA: TGTGCCATCAGTGACGGGGTGGATGGCTACACCTTC.

The chain couples TRBV12-5 to TRBJ1-5; D is unclear. Germline values: CDR1 LGHNT, CDR2 FRNRAP. This CDR3 is built from 14 residues. Trimming removed 0 bases from V and 4 bases from J, with 7 bases in between. CDR3 in DNA: TGTGCTAGTGGTTTGGTACCGGGAAATCAGCCCCAGCATTTT. This encodes CASGLVPGNQPQHF.

V is TRBV29-1 and J is TRBJ2-1; 9 positions agree with TRBD2. V lost 7 bases to trimming and J lost 10 bases; unmatched junction nucleotides: 14. Germline V gene data show CDR1 as SQVTM and CDR2 as ANQGSEA. The CDR3 runs to 14 residues. CDR3: CSAISGRHLKEQFF. The DNA for the CDR3 is TGCAGCGCGATTAGCGGGAGACACCTTAAAGAGCAGTTCTTC.

V gene TRBV7-9 combines with J gene TRBJ2-6; D gene ambiguous. V was shortened by 3 bases and J by 0 bases, with 12 bases between the two germline ends. Germline V gives CDR1 SEHNR, CDR2 FQNEAQ (reference sequence). This CDR3 spans 17 amino acids. CDR3 DNA sequence: TGTGCCAGCAGCTTTACGATTCGGGTCTCTGGGGCCAACGTCCTGACTTTC. The encoded protein is CASSFTIRVSGANVLTF.

This clone showed up just a few times. In DNA form, the CDR3 reads TGTGCCAGCAGCCCCCAGGAAGAGATCACTGAAGCTTTCTTT. Its protein is CASSPQEEITEAFF. V usage is TRBV9 and J usage is TRBJ1-1; D gene ambiguous. CDR1 and CDR2 from the germline V gene are SGDLS and YYNGEE. Trimming removed 4 bases from V and 4 bases from J, with 14 bases in between. This CDR3 spans 14 amino acids. The variable domain in full, completed from reference TRBV9 and TRBJ1-1, reads DSGVTQTPKHLITATGQRVTLRCSPRSGDLSVYWYQQSLDQGLQFLIQYYNGEERAKGNILERFSAQQFPDLHSELNLSSLELGDSALYFCASSPQEEITEAFFGQGTRLTVV.